The entry below describes one TCR beta chain. Its antigen is not known. These data are taken from a study of Ad26.COV2.S vaccination and SARS-CoV-2 variants. On the study more broadly: Within the COV1001 Ad26.COV2.S trial arm, the donor was enrolled. Into the muscle, Ad26.COV2.S was dosed once or twice, 56 days apart. General study results and limits: Non-spike TCR breadth showed similarity between vaccine and placebo recipients.

TCRdb's copy holds only in-frame clones and misses some; the assay was immunoSEQ multiplex PCR. In the table there are approximately 350,000 clones, around 82% of which are singletons. Treatment defined: around 19 received Ad26.COV2.S at low or high dose, single or two shots; about five received placebo; per-sample allocation not given. Sampling happened 63 days after the first vaccine or placebo injection. CDR1 and CDR2 from the germline V gene are SGHNT and YENEEA. The CDR3 runs 17 residues. Trimming took off 5 bases at V and 0 bases at J, with 14 bases between the two ends. The sequencing here drew on peripheral blood, taken in a trial of Ad26.COV2.S vaccine versus placebo. The sequence came from a person between 18 and 65 years old who received the Ad26.COV2.S COVID-19 vaccine or a placebo. This chain connects TRBV11-3 to TRBJ2-6; D tentatively fits TRBD1 or TRBD2 (6 bases each). The CDR3 protein is CASSPRGGPSGANVLTF. In nucleotides, the CDR3 is TGTGCCAGCAGCCCGCGAGGGGGGCCCTCTGGGGCCAACGTCCTGACTTTC.